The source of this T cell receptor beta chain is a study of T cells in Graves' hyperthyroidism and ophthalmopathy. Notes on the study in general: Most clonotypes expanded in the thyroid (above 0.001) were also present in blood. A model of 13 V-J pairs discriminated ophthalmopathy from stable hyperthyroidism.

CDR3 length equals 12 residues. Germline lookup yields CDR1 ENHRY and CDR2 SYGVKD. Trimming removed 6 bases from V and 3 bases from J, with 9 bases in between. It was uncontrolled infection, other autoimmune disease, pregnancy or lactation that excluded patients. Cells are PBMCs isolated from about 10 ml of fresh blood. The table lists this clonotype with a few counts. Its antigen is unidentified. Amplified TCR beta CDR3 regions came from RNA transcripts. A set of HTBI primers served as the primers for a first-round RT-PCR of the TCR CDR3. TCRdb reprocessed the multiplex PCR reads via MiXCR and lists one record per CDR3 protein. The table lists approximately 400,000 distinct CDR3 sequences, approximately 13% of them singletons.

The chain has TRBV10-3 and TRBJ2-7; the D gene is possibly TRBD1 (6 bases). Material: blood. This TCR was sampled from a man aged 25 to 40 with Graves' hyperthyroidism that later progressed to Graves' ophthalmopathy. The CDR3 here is CAISGQSYEQYF. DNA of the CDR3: TGTGCCATCAGCGGACAGAGCTACGAGCAGTACTTC.